This TCR beta chain comes out of a study of PD-1 blockade in classical Hodgkin lymphoma. Study results and caveats: The authors have not defined what causes the repertoire differences, possibly disease activity or prior therapy. A reduction in baseline TCR diversity was reportedly seen in newly diagnosed patients relative to healthy donors. TCR diversity rose significantly by C4D1 in CD4+ but not CD8+ cells.

Each and every patient relapsed after autologous stem cell transplantation, and patients got differing brentuximab vedotin exposure. CDR3 size: 13 residues. The germline V and J ends were trimmed by 9 bases and 4 bases, with 15 bases remaining between them. In germline, CDR1 is MRHNA, CDR2 SNTAGT. Regarding this clone: Its antigen is still unknown.

The data were produced by immunoSEQ multiplex PCR, yet TCRdb's version contains in-frame clones alone and is incomplete. This sample has 95,000 to 100,000 clones, with 85% to 90% found just once. The material was peripheral blood mononuclear cells (PBMCs), obtained before the second cycle of nivolumab. This TCR was sampled from a human donor with classical Hodgkin lymphoma. The V gene is TRBV6-4, the J gene TRBJ1-1; D gene uncertain. CDR3 region: CASCPQPGTEAFF. The CDR3 nucleotides are TGTGCCAGTTGTCCCCAGCCGGGCACTGAAGCTTTCTTT.